The next 20 T cell receptor beta chains were all read from a single sample in a study of cytomegalovirus exposure and HLA in healthy donors. In the PCR, 60 Vbeta and 13 Jbeta primers were used. TCRdb keeps only in-frame clones here, not all; method: immunoSEQ multiplex PCR. The sample consists of about 65,000 clones, about four fifths of them appearing once. The material sequenced was PBMCs. These receptors were obtained from a woman in her twenties or thirties in good health and CMV-seronegative.

The V call is TRBV28, the J call TRBJ2-3; D is unclear. V was cut by 7 bases and J by 0 bases, with 14 bases left in between. The CDR3 extends over 15 amino acids. CDR1 and CDR2 (germline): MDHEN, SYDVKM. The CDR3 DNA sequence: TGTGCCAGCACCGCCCGACAAACTAGCACAGATACGCAGTATTTT. Translating gives CASTARQTSTDTQYF.

The CDR3 coding sequence is TGCGCCAGCAGTGGGACAGGCACCTACGAGCAGTACTTC. Protein: CASSGTGTYEQYF. The chain carries TRBV10-1 and TRBJ2-7, with 7 bases fitting TRBD1. CDR1 is WNHNN and CDR2 is SYGVQD in the germline V gene (reference sequence). The CDR3 spans 13 residues. Losses at the gene ends were 4 bases for V and 2 bases for J; bases not matched to a gene: 2.

The chain couples TRBV7-9 to TRBJ1-1; maybe TRBD1 (6 bases). CDR1 and CDR2 (germline): SEHNR, FQNEAQ (reference sequence). CDR3 size: 13 residues. Trimming shortened V by 2 bases and J by 6 bases, and 10 bases separated the two germline ends. CDR3 nucleotides: TGTGCCAGCAGCTTATCAGGGGAGCCTGAAGCTTTCTTT. Translation gives CASSLSGEPEAFF.

The CDR3 DNA is TGTGCCAGCAGCGCCGGGACAGACCTTTATGGCTACACCTTC. Translation: CASSAGTDLYGYTF. The chain couples TRBV28 to TRBJ1-2; 7 bases are shared with TRBD1. Trimming at V came to 6 bases and at J to 5 bases, leaving 9 bases not matched to a gene. The germline V gene encodes CDR1 MDHEN and CDR2 SYDVKM. The CDR3 consists of 14 residues.

The chain carries TRBV5-4 and TRBJ1-5; D not certain. The CDR3 runs 14 residues. Deletions cut 10 bases from V and 3 bases from J, with 17 bases between. CDR1 SGHNT and CDR2 YYREEE come from the germline V gene (reference sequence). The CDR3 DNA follows: TGTGCCTGCCATAAAAAAGCGTCCAATCAGCCCCAGCATTTT. Translation gives CACHKKASNQPQHF.

The chain is built from TRBV29-1 and TRBJ2-6; possibly TRBD2 for D (5 bases). Germline V lookup: CDR1 SQVTM, CDR2 ANQGSEA. V was pared by 0 bases and J by 4 bases, with 16 bases between. CDR3 length: 17 residues. CDR3 DNA: TGCAGCGTTGAAGATCTCCGACTACAACCCGGGGCCAACGTCCTGACTTTC. This encodes CSVEDLRLQPGANVLTF. Complete variable domain (other parts from reference TRBV29-1 and TRBJ2-6): SAVISQKPSRDICQRGTSLTIQCQVDSQVTMMFWYRQQPGQSLTLIATANQGSEATYESGFVIDKFPISRPNLTFSTLTVSNMSPEDSSIYLCSVEDLRLQPGANVLTFGAGSRLTVL.

This clone was counted between two and nine times. The rearrangement uses TRBV2 and TRBJ1-5; D is uncertain. The V and J ends lost 5 bases and 6 bases respectively, with 5 bases between them. The CDR3 loop spans 11 amino acids. The germline CDR1 and CDR2 sequences are SNHLY and FYNNEI. The CDR3 here is CASSLRQPQHF. CDR3 nucleotides: TGTGCCAGCAGTCTCCGTCAGCCCCAGCATTTT.

This chain joins TRBV2 and TRBJ2-7; 7 bases are a match to TRBD1. V was clipped by 10 bases and J by 5 bases; unmatched bases: 5. CDR1 is SNHLY, CDR2 FYNNEI, per germline. The CDR3 spans 11 residues. CDR3 bases: TGTGCCACCTACAGGGGTAACGAGCAGTACTTC. The encoded protein is CATYRGNEQYF. Full variable domain (outside the CDR3, taken from reference TRBV2 and TRBJ2-7): EPEVTQTPSHQVTQMGQEVILRCVPISNHLYFYWYRQILGQKVEFLVSFYNNEISEKSEIFDDQFSVERPDGSNFTLKIRSTKLEDSAMYFCATYRGNEQYFGPGTRLTVT.

The J gene is TRBJ2-7, the V gene TRBV4-3; D possibly corresponds to TRBD2 (6 bases). Germline CDR1 is LGHNA and CDR2 is YSLEER. CDR3 length: 15 residues. V was shortened by 1 base and J by 2 bases, with 12 bases between the two germline ends. The CDR3 spells CASSQVVWEAYEQYF. Written as DNA, the CDR3 is TGCGCCAGCAGCCAAGTAGTGTGGGAGGCCTACGAGCAGTACTTC.

This chain connects TRBV6-5 to TRBJ2-5, with D possibly being TRBD1 (6 bases). The CDR3 sequence is 15 residues long. CDR1 and CDR2 (germline): MNHEY, SVGAGI. V was shortened by 8 bases and J by 5 bases, with 21 bases between the two germline ends. CDR3 DNA: TGTGCCAGCGCCGCCAGGGGAACCCACTGGGAGACCCAGTACTTC. Amino acid sequence: CASAARGTHWETQYF.

Only one count was recorded for this clone. The V call is TRBV6-1, the J call TRBJ2-7; 9 bases match TRBD1. Trimming cost V 6 bases and J 6 bases; bases outside gene matches: 12. Germline V gene sequence: CDR1 MNHNS, CDR2 SASEGT. The CDR3 consists of 15 residues. CDR3 residues: CASSASGTGSAEQYF. The CDR3 region has the DNA TGTGCCAGCAGCGCCTCCGGGACAGGGTCGGCCGAGCAGTACTTC.

The chain couples TRBV9 to TRBJ1-1, with D maybe TRBD1 (6 bases). V dropped 2 bases and J dropped 2 bases, with 13 bases sitting between them. The CDR3 consists of 15 residues. Germline V gives CDR1 SGDLS, CDR2 YYNGEE. The chain's CDR3 is CASSVAGTLNTEAFF. CDR3 DNA: TGTGCCAGCAGCGTGGCCGGGACACTAAACACTGAAGCTTTCTTT.

The V gene is TRBV6-5, the J gene TRBJ2-1, with 12 bases identical to TRBD2. The V segment lost 2 bases and the J segment 7 bases; nucleotides outside the gene matches: 6. The CDR3 length is 16 residues. CDR1 is MNHEY, CDR2 SVGAGI, per germline. This CDR3 is CASSYTGLAGLNEQFF. As DNA, the CDR3 is TGTGCCAGCAGTTACACGGGACTAGCGGGTTTAAATGAGCAGTTCTTC.

The J gene is TRBJ1-5, the V gene TRBV4-1, with 8 bases lining up with TRBD1. The ends lost 2 bases at V and 4 bases at J; junction bases unmatched: 7. The CDR3 is 16 amino acids. The germline V gene encodes CDR1 MGHRA and CDR2 YSYEKL. The CDR3 nucleotides are TGCGCCAGCAGCCAACCAGGACAGGGCACAAATCAGCCCCAGCATTTT. Protein sequence: CASSQPGQGTNQPQHF.

The chain couples TRBV5-7 to TRBJ2-7; D gene uncertain. TRBV5-7 is an ORF; its function is uncertain. Trimming removed 5 bases at V and 3 bases at J, with 24 bases between. The CDR3 sequence is 17 residues long. The CDR3 coding sequence is TGTGCCAGCAGGCGAACCCCGACGGAGCGCAACTGCTACGAGCAGTACTTC. Translating it yields CASRRTPTERNCYEQYF.

V is TRBV4-1 and J is TRBJ2-7, with TRBD1 identical over 8 bases. V was clipped by 5 bases and J by 4 bases; unmatched bases: 13. This CDR3 comprises 16 residues. Germline CDR1 reads MGHRA; CDR2 reads YSYEKL. CDR3 sequence (DNA): TGCGCCAGCAGCTACGGTGGCCCGGGACAGGAATACGAGCAGTACTTC. Its protein is CASSYGGPGQEYEQYF.

The chain employs TRBV18 and TRBJ2-2; D is undetermined. The germline V gene encodes CDR1 KGHSH and CDR2 LQKENI. The CDR3 runs 15 residues. Trimming cost V 5 bases and J 7 bases, with 17 bases left between them. CDR3 nucleotide sequence: TGTGCCAGCTCAAGTGCCCGTCAAAACGGCGGGGAGCTGTTTTTT. It translates to CASSSARQNGGELFF. The full variable domain, its missing parts supplied by reference TRBV18 and TRBJ2-2, is NAGVMQNPRHLVRRRGQEARLRCSPMKGHSHVYWYRQLPEEGLKFMVYLQKENIIDESGMPKERFSAEFPKEGPSILRIQQVVRGDSAAYFCASSSARQNGGELFFGEGSRLTVL.

This chain joins TRBV6-6 and TRBJ2-7; 7 bases are a match to TRBD1. Germline V gene data show CDR1 as MNHNY and CDR2 as SVGAGI (reference sequence). The CDR3 extends over 13 amino acids. J was trimmed by 5 bases and V by 2 bases; bases with no gene match: 3. The CDR3 is CASSYGDSHEQYF. The DNA of the CDR3 is TGTGCCAGCAGTTACGGGGACAGCCACGAGCAGTACTTC.

The rearrangement joins TRBV6-4 to TRBJ2-1; 9 bases map to TRBD2. The germline V gene encodes CDR1 MRHNA and CDR2 SNTAGT. This CDR3 is built from 16 residues. The junction had 13 bases not matched to a gene; V was cut back by 10 bases and J by 3 bases. The CDR3 sequence: CATRVSSGGYYNEQFF. CDR3 nucleotide sequence: TGTGCCACCCGAGTAAGTAGCGGGGGATACTACAATGAGCAGTTCTTC.

This sequence joins TRBV5-4 and TRBJ2-2; 12 bases match TRBD2. J lost 4 bases, V lost 5 bases, and 9 bases had no gene match. The CDR3 consists of 17 residues. Per germline, CDR1 SGHNT and CDR2 YYREEE (reference sequence). CDR3: CASSRGLAGLTTGELFF. The CDR3 nucleotides read TGTGCCAGCAGTAGGGGACTAGCGGGCCTAACCACCGGGGAGCTGTTTTTT.